The 24 T cell receptor beta chains below were found in one sample sequenced in a study of cytomegalovirus exposure and HLA in healthy donors. The PCR employed 60 Vbeta primers together with 13 Jbeta primers. Repertoires were generated with immunoSEQ multiplex PCR, while TCRdb's copy carries only in-frame clones and drops some. The sample carries 130,000 to 150,000 clones, 75% to 80% recorded once. Material for sequencing was PBMCs. The receptors stem from a man between 18 and 29 years old in good health and CMV-seronegative.

The CDR3 sequence: CATSRDSRGTGHTDTQYF. The CDR3 DNA reads TGTGCCACCAGCAGAGATAGTAGGGGGACAGGGCACACAGATACGCAGTATTTT. The rearrangement links TRBV15 to TRBJ2-3, with 9 bases that match TRBD1. The CDR3 covers 18 residues. Germline trimming cut 0 bases from V and 2 bases from J; bases unmatched to any gene: 9. Germline CDR1 LNHNV, CDR2 YYDKDF (reference sequence).

V gene TRBV15 combines with J gene TRBJ2-7; 7 bases align to TRBD2. Unmatched junction bases numbered 3, after V lost 0 bases and J lost 1 base. CDR3 size: 15 residues. The germline gives CDR1 LNHNV, CDR2 YYDKDF (reference sequence). The CDR3 loop reads CATSRELALSYEQYF. The CDR3 DNA reads TGTGCCACCAGCAGAGAACTAGCGCTATCCTACGAGCAGTACTTC. The full variable domain, completed using reference TRBV15 and TRBJ2-7, is DAMVIQNPRYQVTQFGKPVTLSCSQTLNHNVMYWYQQKSSQAPKLLFHYYDKDFNNEADTPDNFQSRRPNTSFCFLDIRSPGLGDTAMYLCATSRELALSYEQYFGPGTRLTVT.

This sequence joins TRBV25-1 and TRBJ2-5; 11 bases are shared with TRBD1. The assigned J gene may be wrong: the sequence end matches TRBJ2-7 better. The germline V gene has CDR1 MGHDK and CDR2 SYGVNS. The CDR3 has 15 residues. CDR3 nucleotides: TGTGCCAGCAGTGAATATGGACAGGGGGCAGGCGAGCAGTACTTC. Translating gives CASSEYGQGAGEQYF.

The genes are TRBV19 and TRBJ2-7, with 9 nucleotides matching TRBD1. The J segment lost 2 bases and the V segment lost 3 bases, leaving 17 bases of the junction unmatched. Looked up from germline, CDR1 is LNHDA and CDR2 is SQIVND (reference sequence). The CDR3 has 19 amino acids. Here the CDR3 reads CASSIHGTGRDGVTYEQYF. In nucleotides, the CDR3 is TGTGCCAGTAGTATTCATGGGACAGGGAGGGATGGAGTCACCTACGAGCAGTACTTC. The whole variable domain, filled in from reference TRBV19 and TRBJ2-7, reads DGGITQSPKYLFRKEGQNVTLSCEQNLNHDAMYWYRQDPGQGLRLIYYSQIVNDFQKGDIAEGYSVSREKKESFPLTVTSAQKNPTAFYLCASSIHGTGRDGVTYEQYFGPGTRLTVT.

The chain links TRBV5-6 to TRBJ1-2; tentative D call: TRBD1 (6 bases). The CDR3 runs 16 residues. Trimming removed 0 bases at V and 4 bases at J, with 16 bases between. The germline gives CDR1 SGHDT, CDR2 YYEEEE. The CDR3 nucleotides read TGTGCCAGCAGCTTGGCGATTGGGGGCCACCTCTATGGCTACACCTTC. Its protein is CASSLAIGGHLYGYTF.

The genes are TRBV7-3 and TRBJ2-7, with 7 nucleotides matching TRBD1. The germline gives CDR1 SGHTA, CDR2 FQGTGA. The V and J ends lost 5 bases and 3 bases, in that order; junction bases with no gene match: 10. The CDR3 totals 15 residues. The CDR3 protein is CASSLTGQGDYEQYF. The CDR3 DNA follows: TGTGCCAGCAGCCTTACGGGGCAGGGGGACTACGAGCAGTACTTC.

V and J are TRBV9 and TRBJ2-3, with 10 nucleotides matching TRBD2. V trimming: 2 bases; J trimming: 6 bases; junction bases outside the gene matches: 6. The CDR3 is made up of 15 amino acids. CDR1 and CDR2 from the germline V gene are SGDLS and YYNGEE. The chain's CDR3 is CASSVPAGGPDTQYF. CDR3 coding DNA: TGTGCCAGCAGCGTTCCAGCGGGGGGGCCCGATACGCAGTATTTT. Supplemented by reference TRBV9 and TRBJ2-3, the full variable domain reads DSGVTQTPKHLITATGQRVTLRCSPRSGDLSVYWYQQSLDQGLQFLIQYYNGEERAKGNILERFSAQQFPDLHSELNLSSLELGDSALYFCASSVPAGGPDTQYFGPGTRLTVL.

V is TRBV6-5 and J is TRBJ1-2, with 9 bases aligning to TRBD1. The ends lost 5 bases at V and 5 bases at J; junction bases unmatched: 9. This CDR3 spans 15 amino acids. CDR1 and CDR2 (germline): MNHEY, SVGAGI. CDR3 coding DNA: TGTGCCAGCAGTCGCGGGGGACAGGGACTTTATGGCTACACCTTC. This codes for CASSRGGQGLYGYTF.

This clone occurred once. The chain employs TRBV19 and TRBJ2-7, with D possibly being TRBD1 (5 bases). The length of the CDR3 is 12 residues. The germline V gene encodes CDR1 LNHDA and CDR2 SQIVND (reference sequence). V lost 2 bases and J 5 bases, leaving 7 bases between the germline ends. The CDR3, as DNA: TGTGCCAGTAGTATAACAGGAAACGAGCAGTACTTC. Translation gives CASSITGNEQYF.

The chain joins TRBV28 to TRBJ2-1, with 7 bases identical to TRBD2. After removal of 3 bases from V and 3 bases from J, the junction contained 5 bases not matched to a gene. Germline V gene data show CDR1 as MDHEN and CDR2 as SYDVKM. This CDR3 spans 15 amino acids. The CDR3 DNA is TGTGCCAGCAGTTTTTATAGCGGGTTCTACAATGAGCAGTTCTTC. It codes for CASSFYSGFYNEQFF.

The rearrangement joins TRBV27 to TRBJ2-5, with D perhaps TRBD2 (5 bases). The DNA end is more similar to TRBJ2-7, so the J call may be wrong. The CDR3 totals 16 residues. Germline CDR1 is MNHEY and CDR2 is SMNVEV (reference sequence). The CDR3 spells CASTSPRGEFPYEQYF. CDR3 in DNA: TGTGCCAGCACCTCACCCCGGGGTGAGTTTCCTTACGAGCAGTACTTC.

In its sample, this clone was seen a few times. This chain joins TRBV6-1 and TRBJ2-7, with 10 bases lining up with TRBD1. J gave up 0 bases and V 4 bases, and 3 bases lay outside the gene matches. CDR1 is MNHNS and CDR2 is SASEGT in the germline V gene. The CDR3 sequence is 15 residues long. The CDR3 DNA sequence: TGTGCCAGCAGTGGGGGACAGGGGACCTCCTACGAGCAGTACTTC. Translating it yields CASSGGQGTSYEQYF.

The CDR3 loop is CASSITGAYEQYF. The CDR3 DNA is TGTGCCAGTAGTATAACAGGGGCCTACGAGCAGTACTTC. The chain carries TRBV19 and TRBJ2-7, with 7 bases matching TRBD1. V shed 2 bases, J shed 2 bases, and the junction held 0 bases outside the gene matches. Per the germline V gene, CDR1 is LNHDA and CDR2 is SQIVND (reference sequence). The CDR3 contains 13 residues.

Turning to this clone: The sample contains more than one DNA sequence encoding this CDR3. J is TRBJ1-1 and V is TRBV18; possible D gene TRBD1, 6 bases. There are 14 residues in the CDR3. Germline CDR1 is KGHSH and CDR2 is LQKENI. V shed 3 bases and J shed 1 base, with 9 bases lying between them. Here the CDR3 DNA reads TGTGCCAGCTCACCGGACAGAAAGAACACTGAAGCTTTCTTT. Its translation is CASSPDRKNTEAFF.

V is TRBV7-9 and J is TRBJ2-7; no firm D call. Trimming removed 1 base at V and 5 bases at J, with 9 bases between. Germline V gene sequence: CDR1 SEHNR, CDR2 FQNEAQ (reference sequence). The CDR3 length is 13 residues. CDR3 DNA sequence: TGTGCCAGCAGCTTAGATGAGTCCGACGAGCAGTACTTC. Protein product: CASSLDESDEQYF.

The rearrangement joins TRBV10-1 to TRBJ2-7, with a weak D call TRBD1 (5 bases). V was pared by 3 bases and J by 5 bases, with 8 bases between. The CDR3 covers 12 residues. The germline V gene has CDR1 WNHNN and CDR2 SYGVQD (reference sequence). CDR3 sequence (DNA): TGCGCCAGCAGTGAAGACAGAAACGAGCAGTACTTC. Its protein product is CASSEDRNEQYF.

This clone has just one count. This chain links TRBV29-1 with TRBJ2-5; possible D gene TRBD1, 5 bases. This CDR3 comprises 13 residues. V was trimmed by 3 bases and J by 5 bases, leaving 13 bases between them. CDR1 and CDR2 from the germline V gene are SQVTM and ANQGSEA. The CDR3, as DNA: TGCAGCGTTGAGGGGCTAGTAGGGGAGACCCAGTACTTC. This encodes CSVEGLVGETQYF. Variable domain in full (rest from reference TRBV29-1 and TRBJ2-5): SAVISQKPSRDICQRGTSLTIQCQVDSQVTMMFWYRQQPGQSLTLIATANQGSEATYESGFVIDKFPISRPNLTFSTLTVSNMSPEDSSIYLCSVEGLVGETQYFGPGTRLLVL.

This clone was seen a few times. V gene TRBV4-1 combines with J gene TRBJ2-5; a weak D match, TRBD1 (5 bases). The V gene's germline CDR1 is MGHRA and CDR2 YSYEKL. The CDR3 has 15 amino acids. V was cut by 0 bases and J by 5 bases, with 13 bases left in between. CDR3 amino acids: CASSQDQGIGETQYF. As DNA, the CDR3 is TGCGCCAGCAGCCAAGACCAGGGCATAGGGGAGACCCAGTACTTC.

This clone showed up just a few times. The chain carries TRBV27 and TRBJ1-6; TRBD1 is a possible D gene (6 bases). The CDR3 is 16 residues long. Trimming cost V 9 bases and J 4 bases, with 19 bases left between them. CDR1 and CDR2 from the germline V gene are MNHEY and SMNVEV (reference sequence). The chain's CDR3 is CASTTGGKIYNSPLHF. Here the CDR3 DNA reads TGTGCCAGTACGACAGGTGGGAAGATATATAATTCACCCCTCCACTTT.

CDR3 coding DNA: TGTGCCAGTAGTATCGAGCCCTCTGGAAACACCATATATTTT. This translates into CASSIEPSGNTIYF. This chain joins TRBV19 and TRBJ1-3; no reliable D call. V lost 3 bases to trimming and J lost 0 bases, with 6 bases between them. CDR1 is LNHDA and CDR2 is SQIVND in the germline V gene (reference sequence). The CDR3 contains 14 residues.

In its sample, this clone was seen once. This chain connects TRBV19 to TRBJ2-1; weak D call: TRBD1 (6 bases). The V gene's germline CDR1 is LNHDA and CDR2 SQIVND (reference sequence). V was shortened by 1 base and J by 8 bases, with 9 bases between the two germline ends. The CDR3 is 13 amino acids. CDR3 loop: CASSIVSGDEQFF. The CDR3 DNA reads as TGTGCCAGTAGTATAGTGTCAGGGGATGAGCAGTTCTTC.

The chain carries TRBV10-3 and TRBJ1-5, with D unresolved. Trimming removed 6 bases from V and 5 bases from J, with 11 bases in between. This CDR3 is built from 13 residues. CDR1 is ENHRY, CDR2 SYGVKD, per germline. CDR3 region: CAISLDGYQPQHF. CDR3 sequence (DNA): TGTGCCATCAGCCTAGACGGTTATCAGCCCCAGCATTTT.

V usage is TRBV7-9 and J usage is TRBJ1-4; 9 bases agree with TRBD1. V dropped 6 bases and J dropped 0; count of bases not matched to a gene: 5. Germline V CDR1 and CDR2: SEHNR, FQNEAQ (reference sequence). This CDR3 is built from 16 residues. CDR3 sequence: CASRTGGRATNEKLFF. In nucleotides, the CDR3 is TGTGCCAGCAGGACAGGGGGACGGGCAACTAATGAAAAACTGTTTTTT.

The chain employs TRBV6-1 and TRBJ2-5; 8 bases agree with TRBD2. V lost 6 bases, J lost 5 bases, and 8 bases stayed unmatched. This CDR3 is built from 14 residues. CDR1 is MNHNS, CDR2 SASEGT, per germline. Written as DNA, the CDR3 is TGTGCCAGCAGATTTAGCGGGACAAAGGAGACCCAGTACTTC. This translates into CASRFSGTKETQYF.